The 7 T cell receptor beta chains below come from one sample, sequenced in a study of cytomegalovirus exposure and HLA in healthy donors (dated by TCRdb to about 2017). Library prep was done by the immunoSEQ multiplex PCR assay. A mixture of 60 forward primers for TCR Vbeta segments and 13 reverse primers for TCR Jbeta segments was used in the multiplex PCR. Entries here come from immuneACCESS through TCRdb and include only in-frame sequences with V and J called. Some clones fail to appear in such tables; in the studies checked, an unresolved V gene covers under half of the shortfall, and the cause of the remainder is unknown. The sample yields roughly 130,000 clones; roughly 66% were counted once. The biggest ten clones account for over 1.5% of the sample. The specimen sequenced was PBMCs. Receptors were obtained from a man aged 18 to 30 in good health and CMV-seronegative.

The J gene is TRBJ1-2, the V gene TRBV6-1; TRBD1 aligns across 9 bases. Germline V gives CDR1 MNHNS, CDR2 SASEGT. The CDR3 covers 14 residues. J lost 5 bases, V lost 4 bases, and 5 bases had no gene match. CDR3 sequence (DNA): TGTGCCAGCAGTGTAACAGGGGGCGGGTATGGCTACACCTTC. Amino acids: CASSVTGGGYGYTF.

The chain's CDR3 is CASSPPRDHYEQYF. CDR3 DNA: TGTGCCAGCTCACCACCGCGGGACCACTACGAGCAGTACTTC. The V call is TRBV18, the J call TRBJ2-7; a possible D gene is TRBD2 (6 bases). V shed 0 bases and J shed 3 bases, with 9 bases lying between them. The length of the CDR3 is 14 residues. The germline V gene has CDR1 KGHSH and CDR2 LQKENI.

The table lists this clone with a count of one. The gene calls are TRBV7-9 and TRBJ1-1; the D is unclear. V lost 11 bases and J lost 3, with 10 bases in between. Germline V gene data show CDR1 as SEHNR and CDR2 as FQNEAQ (reference sequence). This CDR3 contains 11 residues. The chain's CDR3 is CAGGRDTEAFF. CDR3 DNA: TGTGCCGGCGGGAGGGACACTGAAGCTTTCTTT.

This clone is a singleton in its sample. The J gene is TRBJ2-4, the V gene TRBV18, with D tentatively TRBD1 (5 bases). Trimming removed 1 base at V and 0 bases at J, with 19 bases between. CDR1 KGHSH and CDR2 LQKENI come from the germline V gene. The CDR3 has 19 amino acids. CDR3 region: CASSPLRTTTSLAKNIQYF. CDR3 DNA: TGTGCCAGCTCACCACTAAGGACAACGACTTCGTTAGCCAAAAACATTCAGTACTTC.

The chain combines TRBV4-3 with TRBJ2-5; weak D call: TRBD1 (6 bases). The V gene's germline CDR1 is LGHNA and CDR2 YSLEER. The V end was cut by 2 bases, the J end by 4 bases, with 20 bases between. The CDR3 is 17 amino acids. The CDR3, as DNA: TGCGCCAGCAGCCAAAGTCTGGGGGCGCGGTTCGGAGAGACCCAGTACTTC. Protein product: CASSQSLGARFGETQYF.

The rearrangement joins TRBV9 to TRBJ1-3; no firm D call. The V end lost 1 base, the J end lost 0 bases, and 14 bases lay between the germline ends. This CDR3 contains 17 residues. Per the germline V gene, CDR1 is SGDLS and CDR2 is YYNGEE. CDR3 DNA sequence: TGTGCCAGCAGCGTATATAGTACAGCACGCTCTGGAAACACCATATATTTT. It encodes CASSVYSTARSGNTIYF.

In this sample, this clone turned up a few times. J is TRBJ1-4 and V is TRBV15, with 7 bases identical to TRBD1. The CDR3 covers 16 residues. Germline V gene lookup returns CDR1 LNHNV and CDR2 YYDKDF (reference sequence). Trimming took 0 bases from V and 7 from J; bases not matched to a gene: 8. The CDR3 sequence: CATSRDRTGGGEKLFF. DNA for the CDR3: TGTGCCACCAGCAGAGACCGGACAGGAGGAGGTGAAAAACTGTTTTTT.